Listed below are T cell receptor beta chains from one sample, sequenced in a study of CD4 T cells in relation to SARS-CoV-2 and coronaviruses. Assay used: immunoSEQ multiplex PCR; TCRdb lists only in-frame clones, some missing. The sample lists roughly 68,000 clones; over 90% were seen once. Sequenced sample: naive CD4+ T cells from PBMCs. These receptors all stem from a human donor in good health. Each CDR3 is given with its conserved first and last residue. Fields, in order: J gene, V gene, clone size, D gene, CDR3 protein, CDR3 DNA. A D gene is named only where the DNA matches it firmly. Part of the rows lack a size; the others show once, few, many or a class for expanded clones.

>TRBJ1-2|TRBV28|-|-
CASLKGTGGANYGYTF
TGTGCCAGCCTAAAAGGGACCGGCGGAGCCAACTATGGCTACACCTTC
>TRBJ2-7|TRBV11-2|-|-
CASSDGRASYSYEQYF
TGTGCCAGCAGCGACGGGAGAGCCTCCTACTCCTACGAGCAGTACTTC
>TRBJ2-1|TRBV7-3|-|TRBD2
CASSSLAGYRDEQFF
TGTGCCAGCAGCTCACTAGCGGGATACAGGGATGAGCAGTTCTTC
>TRBJ2-7|TRBV3-1/TRBV3-2|-|-
CASSHDLRGEQYF
TGTGCCAGCAGCCACGATCTTCGAGGGGAGCAGTACTTC
>TRBJ1-1|TRBV30|-|-
CAWSVLRVSEAFF
TGTGCCTGGAGTGTACTTCGGGTTTCTGAAGCTTTCTTT
>TRBJ1-1|TRBV18|-|-
CASSRDGGLGTEAFF
TGTGCCAGCTCGCGAGACGGGGGATTGGGCACTGAAGCTTTCTTT
>TRBJ2-3|TRBV27|-|TRBD2
CASSSPLKTSSDTQYF
TGTGCCAGCAGTTCGCCACTCAAGACTAGCTCAGATACGCAGTATTTT
>TRBJ1-2|TRBV30|-|-
CAWSVNTPYGYTF
TGTGCCTGGAGTGTAAACACCCCCTATGGCTACACCTTC
>TRBJ2-3|TRBV5-5|-|TRBD2
CASSAPGLASTQQYF
TGTGCCAGCAGCGCTCCGGGACTAGCGAGCACCCAGCAGTATTTT
>TRBJ2-7|TRBV20-1|-|-
CSAHLVREQYF
TGCAGTGCCCACCTAGTTCGCGAGCAGTACTTC
>TRBJ2-3|TRBV11-2|-|-
CASSFSRGSDTQYF
TGTGCCAGCAGCTTTAGCAGGGGATCCGATACGCAGTATTTT
>TRBJ1-4|TRBV28|-|-
CASRFSGTLGNEKLFF
TGTGCCAGCAGGTTTAGCGGGACCCTCGGTAATGAAAAACTGTTTTTT
>TRBJ1-4|TRBV10-3|-|-
CAISAGPDEKLFF
TGTGCCATCAGTGCCGGCCCGGATGAAAAACTGTTTTTT
>TRBJ1-1|TRBV5-5|-|-
CASSHPMRGTEAFF
TGTGCCAGCAGCCACCCAATGAGAGGCACTGAAGCTTTCTTT
>TRBJ1-4|TRBV5-8|-|-
CASSLAGDGNEKLFF
TGTGCCAGCAGCCTCGCTGGGGACGGGAATGAAAAACTGTTTTTT
>TRBJ2-7|TRBV15|-|-
CATGRTYYEQYF
TGTGCCACCGGCCGGACTTACTACGAGCAGTACTTC
>TRBJ2-7|TRBV6-5|-|TRBD1
CATFDRASSYEQYF
TGTGCCACCTTCGACAGGGCAAGCTCCTACGAGCAGTACTTC
>TRBJ2-2|TRBV9|-|-
CASSVVAGRGGELFF
TGTGCCAGCAGCGTAGTGGCGGGAAGGGGCGGGGAGCTGTTTTTT
>TRBJ2-1|TRBV6-4|-|TRBD2
CASSASGGYEQFF
TGTGCCAGCAGTGCAAGCGGGGGCTATGAGCAGTTCTTC
>TRBJ1-2|TRBV28|-|-
CASRPGGRNYGYTF
TGTGCCAGCAGGCCCGGGGGACGGAACTATGGCTACACCTTC
>TRBJ2-1|TRBV18|-|-
CASSPRDGDNEQFF
TGTGCCAGCTCACCACGGGACGGAGACAATGAGCAGTTCTTC
>TRBJ1-3|TRBV4-2|-|TRBD1
CASSQPGTDGNTIYF
TGTGCCAGCAGCCAACCCGGGACAGATGGAAACACCATATATTTT
>TRBJ2-3|TRBV7-9|few|-
CASSLGKLAQTQYF
TGTGCCAGCAGCTTAGGTAAACTAGCTCAAACGCAGTATTTT
>TRBJ1-5|TRBV7-2|-|-
CASSLEGTSNQPQHF
TGTGCCAGCAGCTTGGAGGGGACAAGCAATCAGCCCCAGCATTTT
>TRBJ2-1|TRBV4-3|-|TRBD2
CASSQRLAGNEQFF
TGCGCCAGCAGCCAAAGACTAGCGGGGAATGAGCAGTTCTTC
>TRBJ1-5|TRBV12-3/TRBV12-4|-|-
CASTGGDQPQHF
TGTGCCAGCACGGGGGGCGATCAGCCCCAGCATTTT
>TRBJ2-5|TRBV4-1|-|-
CASSQAGARETQYF
TGCGCCAGCAGCCAAGCGGGGGCGAGAGAGACCCAGTACTTC
>TRBJ2-7|TRBV5-1|-|TRBD2
CASSPRTSGAYEQYF
TGCGCCAGCAGCCCGAGGACTAGCGGGGCCTACGAGCAGTACTTC
>TRBJ1-6|TRBV7-2|once|-
CASSSGPGESPLHF
TGTGCCAGCAGCTCGGGACCGGGGGAATCACCCCTCCACTTT
>TRBJ1-1|TRBV6-5|-|-
CASSPGWTEAFF
TGTGCCAGCAGCCCGGGATGGACTGAAGCTTTCTTT
>TRBJ2-3|TRBV27|-|-
CASSPGRFTDTQYF
TGTGCCAGCAGTCCGGGACGGTTCACAGATACGCAGTATTTT
>TRBJ1-3|TRBV7-9|-|-
CASSPQARGTIYF
TGTGCCAGCAGCCCACAGGCTCGAGGCACCATATATTTT
>TRBJ1-2|TRBV7-2|-|-
CASSSPGYGYTF
TGTGCCAGCAGCTCCCCCGGTTATGGCTACACCTTC
>TRBJ2-3|TRBV3-1/TRBV3-2|once|TRBD2
CASSQHTAGVGTDTQYF
TGTGCCAGCAGCCAACATACAGCGGGAGTGGGCACAGATACGCAGTATTTT
>TRBJ1-5|TRBV5-1|-|-
CASSLDGGHQPQHF
TGCGCCAGCAGCTTGGATGGAGGGCATCAGCCCCAGCATTTT
>TRBJ2-3|TRBV24-1|-|TRBD1
CAARGTGFTDTQYF
TGTGCCGCCCGAGGGACAGGCTTCACAGATACGCAGTATTTT
>TRBJ1-1|TRBV27|-|-
CASSFRRNTEAFF
TGTGCCAGCAGTTTTCGGAGGAACACTGAAGCTTTCTTT
>TRBJ1-6|TRBV28|-|TRBD1
CASSSSGTGGAPLHF
TGTGCCAGCAGTTCCTCCGGGACAGGGGGGGCACCCCTCCACTTT
>TRBJ2-1|TRBV19|-|-
CASSSPEGGGYGEQFF
TGTGCCAGTAGTTCCCCTGAGGGAGGAGGATACGGTGAGCAGTTCTTC
>TRBJ1-5|TRBV4-2|once|-
CASSPQMRQPQHF
TGTGCCAGCAGCCCACAGATGCGACAGCCCCAGCATTTT
>TRBJ1-6|TRBV18|-|-
CASSPFEDSPLHF
TGTGCCAGCTCCCCCTTCGAGGATTCACCCCTCCACTTT
>TRBJ2-3|TRBV5-1|-|TRBD1
CASSLGQGRTDTQYF
TGCGCCAGCAGCTTGGGACAGGGACGCACAGATACGCAGTATTTT
>TRBJ2-3|TRBV7-9|-|TRBD1
CASSLDRTGVTDTQYF
TGTGCCAGCAGCTTAGATAGGACAGGGGTCACAGATACGCAGTATTTT
>TRBJ2-7|TRBV10-3|-|TRBD1
CATYTRDRPYEQYF
TGTGCCACTTACACCCGGGACAGACCCTACGAGCAGTACTTC
>TRBJ1-5|TRBV18|-|-
CASSPPGRYSNQPQHF
TGTGCCAGCTCACCACCGGGAAGATATAGCAATCAGCCCCAGCATTTT
>TRBJ2-1|TRBV5-6|-|TRBD2
CASSFQLAVNNEQFF
TGTGCCAGCAGCTTCCAACTAGCGGTTAACAATGAGCAGTTCTTC
>TRBJ2-3|TRBV5-1|once|-
CASTEMGGQSTDTQYF
TGCGCCAGCACCGAGATGGGGGGCCAGAGCACAGATACGCAGTATTTT
>TRBJ1-1|TRBV2|once|-
CASSEGPEFEAFF
TGTGCCAGCAGCGAGGGACCGGAGTTTGAAGCTTTCTTT
>TRBJ2-5|TRBV5-4|-|-
CASSPGWRETQYF
TGTGCCAGCAGCCCAGGGTGGAGGGAGACCCAGTACTTC
>TRBJ2-5|TRBV25-1|-|TRBD2
CASSGNVAGVGGETQYF
TGTGCCAGCAGTGGGAACGTAGCGGGAGTGGGGGGGGAGACCCAGTACTTC
>TRBJ1-3|TRBV5-1|few|-
CASSLAGKLGGNTIYF
TGCGCCAGCAGCTTGGCGGGTAAACTGGGTGGAAACACCATATATTTT
>TRBJ2-5|TRBV18|-|-
CASSATSRQETQYF
TGTGCCAGCTCAGCAACTAGCCGGCAAGAGACCCAGTACTTC
>TRBJ2-5|TRBV4-2|-|-
CASSQEWDFRGETQYF
TGTGCCAGCAGCCAAGAATGGGACTTTCGGGGGGAGACCCAGTACTTC
>TRBJ2-3|TRBV19|-|-
CASSILGVSTDTQYF
TGTGCCAGTAGTATTTTGGGGGTAAGCACAGATACGCAGTATTTT
>TRBJ1-1|TRBV7-2|-|-
CASSSLGGNTEAFF
TGTGCCAGCAGCTCCCTGGGTGGGAACACTGAAGCTTTCTTT
>TRBJ1-6|TRBV3-1/TRBV3-2|-|-
CASSQDTEGYSYNSPLHF
TGTGCCAGCAGCCAAGACACAGAGGGTTACTCCTATAATTCACCCCTCCACTTT
>TRBJ2-3|TRBV27|-|-
CASGTSIGDTQYF
TGTGCCAGCGGGACCAGCATAGGGGATACGCAGTATTTT